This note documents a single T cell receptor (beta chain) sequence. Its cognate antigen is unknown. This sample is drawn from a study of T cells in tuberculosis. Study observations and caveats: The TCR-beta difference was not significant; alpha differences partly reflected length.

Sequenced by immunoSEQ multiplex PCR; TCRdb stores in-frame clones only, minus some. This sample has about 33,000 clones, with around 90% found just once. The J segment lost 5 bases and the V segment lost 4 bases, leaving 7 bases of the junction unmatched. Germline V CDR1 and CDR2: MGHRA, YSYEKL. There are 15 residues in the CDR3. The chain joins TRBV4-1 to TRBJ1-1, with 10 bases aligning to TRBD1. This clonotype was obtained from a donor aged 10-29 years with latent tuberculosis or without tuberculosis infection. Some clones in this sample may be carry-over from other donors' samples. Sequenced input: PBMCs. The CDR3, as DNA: TGCGCCAGCAGCCTCGGACAGGGGGACAGAACTGAAGCTTTCTTT. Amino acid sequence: CASSLGQGDRTEAFF.